This T cell receptor beta chain was profiled in a study of T-cell memory formation after mild COVID-19. Study-wide context: The TCR clusters were mostly specific to one donor.

The sample holds a few counts of this clonotype. Its cognate antigen is unknown. Study-level results: Whereas later expanders leaned CD4+, clones contracting day 15 to 85 showed a balanced CD4/CD8 makeup. Chiefly within CM and EM were the contracting CD4+ clones; CD8+ ones were within EMRA. There were some responding clones in pre-infection memory, which suggested that cross-reactive memory had joined.

TCRdb independently ran MiXCR on the 5' RACE reads; one entry per CDR3 protein. This table holds around 500,000 distinct CDR3 sequences, around a sixth found once. What was sequenced was PBMCs or a T cell subset sorted from them (not recorded which). This clonotype originated in an adult woman who had mild COVID-19 (a few samples of this study predate the infection). Cell type and time point are not known.

The CDR3 region is CASSESPTVSVSPLHF. Written as DNA, the CDR3 is TGTGCCAGCAGTGAGTCCCCGACGGTCAGTGTCTCACCCCTCCACTTT. The chain carries TRBV9 and TRBJ1-6; no definite D call. This CDR3 has 16 residues. Trimming removed 5 bases at V and 10 bases at J, with 22 bases between. The germline gives CDR1 SGDLS, CDR2 YYNGEE.